Below are 17 T cell receptor beta chains sequenced from a single sample in a study of OX40 agonist ivuxolimab in advanced cancers. Receptor amplification or capture employed the immunoSEQ multiplex PCR assay. The source is immuneACCESS, and TCRdb retained only in-frame sequences with V and J called. Part of the clones is not carried over; for the studies checked, unresolved V genes explain less than half of this, and the remainder is unexplained. The table for this sample lists some 19,000 clones; 80% to 90% of them were counted only once. The ten largest account for roughly 16% of the sample. The sample here was CD4+ or CD8+ T cells sorted from blood, taken in a trial of the OX40 agonist ivuxolimab. Receptors originate from an adult with an advanced solid tumor such as melanoma, head and neck, liver or kidney cancer.

The V gene is TRBV4-1, the J gene TRBJ1-2; no firm D call. Trimming shortened V by 3 bases and J by 4 bases, and 15 bases separated the two germline ends. The CDR3 spans 15 residues. The V gene's germline CDR1 is MGHRA and CDR2 YSYEKL. The CDR3: CASSQNKGPSYGYTF. The CDR3 region has the DNA TGCGCCAGCAGCCAGAATAAAGGGCCTTCCTATGGCTACACCTTC.

The rearrangement uses TRBV5-1 and TRBJ2-1, with D maybe TRBD2 (5 bases). Germline assignment: CDR1 SGHRS and CDR2 YFSETQ. The CDR3 totals 15 residues. Deletions cut 4 bases from V and 9 bases from J, with 20 bases between. This CDR3 reads CASSVALERSGEQFF. CDR3 nucleotides: TGCGCCAGCAGCGTGGCTCTGGAGCGGTCGGGTGAGCAGTTCTTC.

The rearrangement joins TRBV5-1 to TRBJ2-5; 8 positions match TRBD1. J was trimmed by 1 base and V by 3 bases; bases with no gene match: 5. The CDR3 length is 15 residues. Germline V lookup: CDR1 SGHRS, CDR2 YFSETQ. CDR3 loop: CASSSGQGPQETQYF. CDR3 bases: TGCGCCAGCAGCTCCGGACAGGGCCCCCAAGAGACCCAGTACTTC.

The J gene is TRBJ2-3, the V gene TRBV7-9, with D perhaps being TRBD1 or TRBD2 (5 bases each). Trimming left V 4 bases short and J 4 bases short, with 24 bases between. The CDR3 has 18 amino acids. Germline CDR1 SEHNR, CDR2 FQNEAQ (reference sequence). Here the CDR3 reads CASSSGKSGPFSADTQYF. The CDR3, as DNA: TGTGCCAGCAGCTCAGGGAAGTCAGGCCCCTTTAGCGCAGATACGCAGTATTTT.

The V gene is TRBV27, the J gene TRBJ2-6; D call uncertain. Germline-derived CDR1 and CDR2 are MNHEY and SMNVEV (reference sequence). Trimming removed 8 bases from V and 0 bases from J, with 8 bases in between. The CDR3 loop spans 14 amino acids. The CDR3 loop is CASRLSSGANVLTF. As DNA, the CDR3 is TGTGCCAGCCGACTCAGCTCTGGGGCCAACGTCCTGACTTTC.

This clone was seen only once. The chain carries TRBV27 and TRBJ1-1; 7 bases line up with TRBD1. Trimming at V came to 4 bases and at J to 5 bases, leaving 7 bases not matched to a gene. Germline assignment: CDR1 MNHEY and CDR2 SMNVEV (reference sequence). The length of the CDR3 is 14 residues. In DNA, the CDR3 is TGTGCCAGCAGTTCGACAGGGTGGTCGACTGAAGCTTTCTTT. The encoded protein is CASSSTGWSTEAFF.

J is TRBJ2-7 and V is TRBV15; perhaps TRBD2 as D (5 bases). V was clipped by 0 bases and J by 0 bases, with 9 bases between them. The CDR3 contains 15 residues. Looked up from germline, CDR1 is LNHNV and CDR2 is YYDKDF (reference sequence). The CDR3 loop reads CATSRDLTSSYEQYF. CDR3 sequence (DNA): TGTGCCACCAGCAGAGACCTTACTAGCTCCTACGAGCAGTACTTC.

This clone is a singleton in its sample. J is TRBJ2-2 and V is TRBV14; D is unclear. In germline, CDR1 is SGHDN, CDR2 FVKESK. V gave up 0 bases and J gave up 4 bases, with 21 bases separating them. This CDR3 spans 19 amino acids. CDR3 protein: CASSQERAWSLVGTGELFF. DNA for the CDR3: TGTGCCAGCAGCCAAGAACGCGCTTGGTCGCTAGTCGGCACCGGGGAGCTGTTTTTT. Complete variable domain (other parts from reference TRBV14 and TRBJ2-2): EAGVTQFPSHSVIEKGQTVTLRCDPISGHDNLYWYRRVMGKEIKFLLHFVKESKQDESGMPNNRFLAERTGGTYSTLKVQPAELEDSGVYFCASSQERAWSLVGTGELFFGEGSRLTVL.

This clone showed up just a few times. This chain uses TRBV9 with TRBJ2-1, with a possible D match to TRBD2 (5 bases). CDR1 is SGDLS, CDR2 YYNGEE, per germline. V dropped 0 bases and J dropped 6 bases, with 13 bases sitting between them. The CDR3 length is 15 residues. The DNA of the CDR3 is TGTGCCAGCAGCGTAGACGGACTCCCGGGCAATGAGCAGTTCTTC. Translation gives CASSVDGLPGNEQFF.

This chain uses TRBV19 with TRBJ2-1; TRBD2 agrees at 8 bases. V lost 5 bases, J lost 1 base, and 7 bases stayed unmatched. Germline-derived CDR1 and CDR2 are LNHDA and SQIVND (reference sequence). The CDR3 totals 16 residues. The CDR3 bases are TGTGCCAGTAGTTTATTAGCGGGGAGGTCCTACAATGAGCAGTTCTTC. As protein: CASSLLAGRSYNEQFF. The full variable domain, rest sourced from reference TRBV19 and TRBJ2-1, is DGGITQSPKYLFRKEGQNVTLSCEQNLNHDAMYWYRQDPGQGLRLIYYSQIVNDFQKGDIAEGYSVSREKKESFPLTVTSAQKNPTAFYLCASSLLAGRSYNEQFFGPGTRLTVL.

V is TRBV5-1 and J is TRBJ2-7, with D possibly matching TRBD2 (5 bases). V shed 1 base and J shed 3 bases, with 8 bases lying between them. Germline values: CDR1 SGHRS, CDR2 YFSETQ. The CDR3 runs 13 residues. CDR3 sequence (DNA): TGCGCCAGCAGCTTGCAGGAGGACTACGAGCAGTACTTC. Its protein product is CASSLQEDYEQYF.

This clone was seen a few times. The gene calls are TRBV9 and TRBJ1-1; a possible D gene is TRBD1 (6 bases). Germline-derived CDR1 and CDR2 are SGDLS and YYNGEE. Trimming pared 0 bases from V and 3 bases from J, leaving 12 bases between. The CDR3 is 15 residues long. The chain's CDR3 is CASSVEEGEDTEAFF. In DNA, the CDR3 is TGTGCCAGCAGCGTAGAGGAGGGGGAAGACACTGAAGCTTTCTTT.

CDR3 in amino acids: CASSPMSYEQYF. The DNA of the CDR3 is TGTGCCAGCAGCCCTATGTCCTACGAGCAGTACTTC. The chain joins TRBV7-9 to TRBJ2-7; D not certain. This CDR3 has 12 residues. Germline V gene sequence: CDR1 SEHNR, CDR2 FQNEAQ (reference sequence). Trimming removed 5 bases from V and 1 base from J, with 6 bases in between.

The chain employs TRBV10-3 and TRBJ1-1; TRBD1 might be the D (6 bases). Germline V gene data show CDR1 as ENHRY and CDR2 as SYGVKD. The CDR3 consists of 16 residues. V was pared by 4 bases and J by 8 bases, with 23 bases between. This CDR3 is CAISVFLGGGHIEAFF. DNA of the CDR3: TGTGCCATCAGTGTGTTTCTTGGGGGCGGCCACATAGAAGCTTTCTTT.

This clone was seen only a few times. The J gene is TRBJ1-5, the V gene TRBV30, with TRBD1 matching 7 bases. This CDR3 contains 13 residues. The germline CDR1 and CDR2 sequences are GTSNPN and SVGIG (reference sequence). The V and J ends lost 5 bases and 4 bases, in that order; junction bases with no gene match: 5. This CDR3 reads CAWGQDQNQPQHF. As DNA, the CDR3 is TGTGCCTGGGGACAGGATCAAAATCAGCCCCAGCATTTT.

The V call is TRBV5-1, the J call TRBJ2-1; TRBD2 agrees at 7 bases. With V trimmed by 0 bases and J by 4 bases, 7 bases remained unmatched. Germline CDR1 and CDR2: SGHRS and YFSETQ. The CDR3 loop spans 16 amino acids. The CDR3 region has the DNA TGCGCCAGCAGCTTGGGAAGCGGGAACTTGTACAATGAGCAGTTCTTC. Translated: CASSLGSGNLYNEQFF. The full variable domain, rest sourced from reference TRBV5-1 and TRBJ2-1, is KAGVTQTPRYLIKTRGQQVTLSCSPISGHRSVSWYQQTPGQGLQFLFEYFSETQRNKGNFPGRFSGRQFSNSRSEMNVSTLELGDSALYLCASSLGSGNLYNEQFFGPGTRLTVL.

The rearrangement links TRBV7-9 to TRBJ1-1, with a possible D match to TRBD1 (6 bases). V lost 5 bases and J lost 3, with 10 bases in between. CDR1 SEHNR and CDR2 FQNEAQ come from the germline V gene (reference sequence). The CDR3 length is 13 residues. DNA of the CDR3: TGTGCCAGCAGCCCCCCAGGGGACACTGAAGCTTTCTTT. Encoded protein: CASSPPGDTEAFF.